This T cell receptor beta chain was profiled in a study of blood T cell repertoires in COVID-19. The sample holds a few counts of this clone. Sequenced by immunoSEQ multiplex PCR; TCRdb stores in-frame clones only, minus some. The repertoire holds about 360,000 clones, about 80% seen once, with more than 0.85% in the top ten. The sequencing input was peripheral blood. This TCR derives from a human donor with acute or convalescent COVID-19. The donor label of this sample is uncertain.

The CDR3 region is CASSTLPPNRPPGETQYF. In nucleotides, the CDR3 is TGTGCCAGCAGCACCCTTCCCCCGAATCGCCCCCCAGGAGAGACCCAGTACTTC. V is TRBV7-9 and J is TRBJ2-5; D is ambiguous. The CDR3 loop spans 18 amino acids. Per the germline V gene, CDR1 is SEHNR and CDR2 is FQNEAQ (reference sequence). Trimming removed 5 bases at V and 4 bases at J, with 26 bases between.